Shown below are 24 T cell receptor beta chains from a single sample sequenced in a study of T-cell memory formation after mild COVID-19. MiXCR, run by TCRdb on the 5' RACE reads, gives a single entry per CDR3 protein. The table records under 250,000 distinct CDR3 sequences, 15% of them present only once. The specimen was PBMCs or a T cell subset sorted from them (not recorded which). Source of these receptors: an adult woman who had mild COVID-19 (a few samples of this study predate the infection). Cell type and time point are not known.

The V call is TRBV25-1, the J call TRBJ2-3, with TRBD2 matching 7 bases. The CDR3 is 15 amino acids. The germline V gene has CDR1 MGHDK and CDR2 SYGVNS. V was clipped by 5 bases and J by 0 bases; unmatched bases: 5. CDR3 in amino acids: CASSKLATSTDTQYF. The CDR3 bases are TGTGCCAGCAGTAAACTAGCGACCAGCACAGATACGCAGTATTTT.

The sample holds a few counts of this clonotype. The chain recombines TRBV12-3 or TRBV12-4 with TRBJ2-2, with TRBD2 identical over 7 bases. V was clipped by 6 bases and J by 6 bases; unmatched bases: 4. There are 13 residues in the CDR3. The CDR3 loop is CASSPGRAGELFF. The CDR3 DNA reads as TGTGCCAGCAGCCCGGGGAGGGCCGGGGAGCTGTTTTTT.

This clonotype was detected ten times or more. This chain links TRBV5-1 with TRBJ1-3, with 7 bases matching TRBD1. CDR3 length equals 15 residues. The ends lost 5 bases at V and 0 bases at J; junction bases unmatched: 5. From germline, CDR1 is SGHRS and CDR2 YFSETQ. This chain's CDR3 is CASRPDRVSGNTIYF. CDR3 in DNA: TGCGCCAGCAGACCCGACAGGGTCTCTGGAAACACCATATATTTT.

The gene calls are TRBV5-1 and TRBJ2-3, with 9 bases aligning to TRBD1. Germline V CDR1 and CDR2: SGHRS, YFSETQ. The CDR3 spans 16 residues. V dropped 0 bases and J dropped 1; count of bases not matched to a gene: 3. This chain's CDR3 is CASSLETGGGTDTQYF. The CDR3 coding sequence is TGCGCCAGCAGCTTGGAGACAGGGGGAGGCACAGATACGCAGTATTTT.

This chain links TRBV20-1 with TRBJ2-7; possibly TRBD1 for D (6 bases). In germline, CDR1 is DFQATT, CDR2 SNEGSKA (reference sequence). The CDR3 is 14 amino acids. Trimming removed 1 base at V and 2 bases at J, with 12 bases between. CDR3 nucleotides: TGCAGTGCTAGAGTTGGGGGCGCCGCCTACGAGCAGTACTTC. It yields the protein CSARVGGAAYEQYF.

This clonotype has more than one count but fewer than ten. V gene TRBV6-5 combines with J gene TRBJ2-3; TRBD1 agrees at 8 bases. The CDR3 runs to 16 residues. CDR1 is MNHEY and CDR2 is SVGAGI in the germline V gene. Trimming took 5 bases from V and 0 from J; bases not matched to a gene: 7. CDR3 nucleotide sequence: TGTGCCAGCAGTAACCAGGGACAGGCTAGCACAGATACGCAGTATTTT. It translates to CASSNQGQASTDTQYF.

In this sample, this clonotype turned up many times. CDR3 sequence: CASSPRQGARYEQYF. Here the CDR3 DNA reads TGTGCCAGCAGCCCCCGACAGGGGGCGAGGTACGAGCAGTACTTC. The rearrangement uses TRBV27 and TRBJ2-7, with 10 bases that match TRBD1. The V and J ends lost 6 bases and 4 bases, in that order; junction bases with no gene match: 9. The CDR3 extends over 15 amino acids. The germline V gene encodes CDR1 MNHEY and CDR2 SMNVEV (reference sequence).

The chain's CDR3 is CASSLSLEGTEAFF. Written as DNA, the CDR3 is TGTGCCAGCAGTTTATCCCTGGAAGGGACTGAAGCTTTCTTT. This chain joins TRBV27 and TRBJ1-1; D unresolved. The CDR3 covers 14 residues. Per the germline V gene, CDR1 is MNHEY and CDR2 is SMNVEV (reference sequence). V shed 0 bases and J shed 5 bases, with 10 bases lying between them.

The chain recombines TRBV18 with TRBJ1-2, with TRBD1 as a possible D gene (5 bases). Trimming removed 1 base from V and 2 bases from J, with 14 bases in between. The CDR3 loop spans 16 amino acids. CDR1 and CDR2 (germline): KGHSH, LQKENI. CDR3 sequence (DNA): TGTGCCAGCTCACCACAAGACTACGGGGGGAACTATGGCTACACCTTC. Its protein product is CASSPQDYGGNYGYTF.

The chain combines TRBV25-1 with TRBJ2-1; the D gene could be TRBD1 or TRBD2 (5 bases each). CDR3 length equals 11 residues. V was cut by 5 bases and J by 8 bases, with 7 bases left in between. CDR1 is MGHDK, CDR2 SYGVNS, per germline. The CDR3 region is CASSRGYEQFF. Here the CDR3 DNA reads TGTGCCAGCAGTCGGGGCTATGAGCAGTTCTTC.

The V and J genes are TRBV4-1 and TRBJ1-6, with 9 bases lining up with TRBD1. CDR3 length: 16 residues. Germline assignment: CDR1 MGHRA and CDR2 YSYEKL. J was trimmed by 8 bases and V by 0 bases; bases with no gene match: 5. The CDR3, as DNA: TGCGCCAGCAGCCAAGAAAAAAGGACAGGGGATTCACCCCTCCACTTT. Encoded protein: CASSQEKRTGDSPLHF.

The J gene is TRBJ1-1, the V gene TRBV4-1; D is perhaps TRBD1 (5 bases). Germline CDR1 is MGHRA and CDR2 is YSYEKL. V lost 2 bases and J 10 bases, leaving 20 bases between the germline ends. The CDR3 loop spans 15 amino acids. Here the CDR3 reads CASSQLGRERFVAFF. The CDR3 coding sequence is TGCGCCAGCAGCCAATTAGGCAGGGAAAGATTCGTAGCTTTCTTT.

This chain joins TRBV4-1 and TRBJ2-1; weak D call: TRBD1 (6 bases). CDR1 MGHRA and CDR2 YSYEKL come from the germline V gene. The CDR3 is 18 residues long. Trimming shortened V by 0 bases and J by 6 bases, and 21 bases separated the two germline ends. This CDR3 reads CASSQDVLGTLSRNEQFF. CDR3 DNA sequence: TGCGCCAGCAGCCAAGATGTTTTGGGGACATTGTCTCGCAATGAGCAGTTCTTC.

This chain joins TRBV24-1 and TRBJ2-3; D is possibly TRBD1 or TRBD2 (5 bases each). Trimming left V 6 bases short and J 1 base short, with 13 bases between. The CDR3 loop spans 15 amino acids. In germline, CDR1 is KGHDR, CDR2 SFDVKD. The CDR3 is CATSRRGERTDTQYF. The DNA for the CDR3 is TGTGCCACCAGTCGCCGGGGCGAGCGCACAGATACGCAGTATTTT.

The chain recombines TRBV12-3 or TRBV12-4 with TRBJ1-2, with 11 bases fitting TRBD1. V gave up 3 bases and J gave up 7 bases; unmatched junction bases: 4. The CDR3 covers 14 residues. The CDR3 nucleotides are TGTGCCAGCAGTTTCGGGACAGGGGGAGTTGGCTACACCTTC. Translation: CASSFGTGGVGYTF.

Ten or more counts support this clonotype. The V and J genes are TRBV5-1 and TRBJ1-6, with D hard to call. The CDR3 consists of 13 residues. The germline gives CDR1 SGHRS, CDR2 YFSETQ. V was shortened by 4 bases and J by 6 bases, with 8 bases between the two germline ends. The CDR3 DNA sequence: TGCGCCAGCAGCCCGGACCCTAATTCACCCCTCCACTTT. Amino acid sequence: CASSPDPNSPLHF.

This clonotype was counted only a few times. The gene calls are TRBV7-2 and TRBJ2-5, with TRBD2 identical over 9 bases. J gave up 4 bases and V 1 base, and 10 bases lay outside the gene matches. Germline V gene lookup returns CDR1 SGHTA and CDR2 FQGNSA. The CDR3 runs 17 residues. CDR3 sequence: CASSLEGRLAVRETQYF. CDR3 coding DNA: TGTGCCAGCAGCTTAGAAGGTAGACTAGCGGTGAGAGAGACCCAGTACTTC. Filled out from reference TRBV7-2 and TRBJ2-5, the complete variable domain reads GAGVSQSPSNKVTEKGKDVELRCDPISGHTALYWYRQSLGQGLEFLIYFQGNSAPDKSGLPSDRFSAERTGGSVSTLTIQRTQQEDSAVYLCASSLEGRLAVRETQYFGPGTRLLVL.

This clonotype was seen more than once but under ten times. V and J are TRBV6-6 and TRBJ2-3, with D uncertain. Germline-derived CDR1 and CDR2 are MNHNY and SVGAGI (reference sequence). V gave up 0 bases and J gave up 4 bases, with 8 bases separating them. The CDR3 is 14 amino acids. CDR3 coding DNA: TGTGCCAGCAGTTACTCTGCGTTATCAGATACGCAGTATTTT. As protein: CASSYSALSDTQYF.

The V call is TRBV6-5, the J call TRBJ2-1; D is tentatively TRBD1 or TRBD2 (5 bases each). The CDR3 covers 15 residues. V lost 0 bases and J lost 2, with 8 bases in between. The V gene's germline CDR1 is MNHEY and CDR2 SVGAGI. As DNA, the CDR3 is TGTGCCAGCAGTTACTCAGGGGACCCCTACAATGAGCAGTTCTTC. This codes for CASSYSGDPYNEQFF.

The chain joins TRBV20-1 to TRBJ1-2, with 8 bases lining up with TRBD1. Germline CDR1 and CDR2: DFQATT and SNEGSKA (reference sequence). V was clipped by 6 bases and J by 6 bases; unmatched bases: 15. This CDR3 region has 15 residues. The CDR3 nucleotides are TGCAGTGCCATGAATGCGGGGACAGGTGGTCATGGCTACACCTTC. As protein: CSAMNAGTGGHGYTF.

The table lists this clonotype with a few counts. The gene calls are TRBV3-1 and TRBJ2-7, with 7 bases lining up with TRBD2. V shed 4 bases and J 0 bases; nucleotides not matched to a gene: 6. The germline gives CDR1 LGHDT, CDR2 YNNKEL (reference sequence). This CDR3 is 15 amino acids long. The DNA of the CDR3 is TGTGCCAGCAGCCGGGGGGGTAGTATCTCCTACGAGCAGTACTTC. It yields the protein CASSRGGSISYEQYF.

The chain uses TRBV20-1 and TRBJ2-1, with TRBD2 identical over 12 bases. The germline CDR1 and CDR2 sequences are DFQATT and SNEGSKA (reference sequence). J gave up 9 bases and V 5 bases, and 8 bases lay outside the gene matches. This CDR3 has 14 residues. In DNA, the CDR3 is TGCAGTGCTCACACTAGCGGGAGGAATGGTGAGCAGTTCTTC. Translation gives CSAHTSGRNGEQFF.

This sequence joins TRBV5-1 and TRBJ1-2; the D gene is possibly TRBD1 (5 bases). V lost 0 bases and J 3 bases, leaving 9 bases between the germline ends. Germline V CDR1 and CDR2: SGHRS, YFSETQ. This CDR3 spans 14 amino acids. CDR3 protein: CASSLDRLDYGYTF. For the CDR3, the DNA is TGCGCCAGCAGCTTGGACAGGTTGGACTATGGCTACACCTTC.

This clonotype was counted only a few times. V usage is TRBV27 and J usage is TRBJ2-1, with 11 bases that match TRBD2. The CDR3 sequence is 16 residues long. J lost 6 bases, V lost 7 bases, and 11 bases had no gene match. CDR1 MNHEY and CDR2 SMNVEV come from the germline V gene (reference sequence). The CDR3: CASNPRTGTSGNEQFF. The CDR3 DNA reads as TGTGCCAGCAACCCTCGGACCGGGACTAGCGGCAATGAGCAGTTCTTC.